These 25 T cell receptor beta chains were sequenced from one sample in a study of regulatory T cells in long-lasting Graves disease. As to time point: newly diagnosed GD, antithyroid drugs for less than 3 months. PBMC RNA was the source of the TCR library. Arm-PCR of CDR3 regions and iRepertoire HTBI primers were the basis on which TCR beta libraries were built. TCRdb ran MiXCR on the multiplex PCR reads and lists one entry per CDR3 protein. The sample has about 530,000 distinct CDR3 sequences; 15% to 20% are singletons. This same sample was also part of a study on T cells in Graves' hyperthyroidism and ophthalmopathy.

The specimen was peripheral blood mononuclear cells (PBMCs), collected at new diagnosis, from a patient treated with antithyroid drugs. These receptor sequences come from a woman aged 35-60 years with Graves disease.

The genes are TRBV2 and TRBJ1-3; D unclear. The V gene's germline CDR1 is SNHLY and CDR2 FYNNEI. V dropped 7 bases and J dropped 0 bases, with 16 bases sitting between them. There are 16 residues in the CDR3. In DNA, the CDR3 is TGTGCCAGCACGTCAGGATCACGGAGCTCTGGAAACACCATATATTTT. Its translation is CASTSGSRSSGNTIYF.

Ten or more counts support this clonotype. V usage is TRBV20-1 and J usage is TRBJ1-1; TRBD1 agrees at 8 bases. The CDR3 sequence is 14 residues long. Germline V gene data show CDR1 as DFQATT and CDR2 as SNEGSKA (reference sequence). Trimming took 1 base from V and 1 from J; bases not matched to a gene: 2. The CDR3 nucleotides are TGCAGTGCTAGAGGGGACAGGACGAACACTGAAGCTTTCTTT. Translated, it gives CSARGDRTNTEAFF.

V usage is TRBV19 and J usage is TRBJ2-1; 10 nucleotides agree with TRBD2. After removal of 5 bases from V and 5 bases from J, the junction contained 6 bases not matched to a gene. Per germline, CDR1 LNHDA and CDR2 SQIVND (reference sequence). The CDR3 has 15 amino acids. In nucleotides, the CDR3 is TGTGCCAGTAGTTATAGCGGGGGGCTCAACAATGAGCAGTTCTTC. This codes for CASSYSGGLNNEQFF.

The sample holds a few counts of this clonotype. This chain joins TRBV6-5 and TRBJ2-1, with D hard to call. V gave up 0 bases and J gave up 8 bases, with 8 bases separating them. CDR1 and CDR2 from the germline V gene are MNHEY and SVGAGI. This CDR3 is 13 amino acids long. The CDR3 bases are TGTGCCAGCAGTTACTCGGTAGGGCATGAGCAGTTCTTC. Translating gives CASSYSVGHEQFF.

The chain employs TRBV6-1 and TRBJ2-1, with 9 bases matching TRBD2. Germline trimming cut 2 bases from V and 4 bases from J; bases unmatched to any gene: 6. The CDR3 contains 16 residues. Per the germline V gene, CDR1 is MNHNS and CDR2 is SASEGT. CDR3 in DNA: TGTGCCAGCAGTGAATTTACTAGCGGGCCTTACAATGAGCAGTTCTTC. This gives the protein CASSEFTSGPYNEQFF.

The genes are TRBV5-8 and TRBJ1-1; D remains ambiguous. Trimming removed 2 bases from V and 5 bases from J, with 16 bases in between. Germline lookup yields CDR1 SGHTS and CDR2 YDEGEE. The CDR3 is made up of 15 amino acids. CDR3 protein: CASSLLGREETEAFF. CDR3 nucleotides: TGTGCCAGCAGCTTACTAGGGAGAGAGGAAACTGAAGCTTTCTTT.

This clonotype has a handful of counts. The chain employs TRBV11-2 and TRBJ1-4, with D unresolved. Germline V gene data show CDR1 as SGHAT and CDR2 as FQNNGV. The germline V and J ends were trimmed by 2 bases and 8 bases, with 24 bases remaining between them. The CDR3 has 18 amino acids. The CDR3 DNA follows: TGTGCCAGCAGCTTAAGGCCTTTGGGTCCAGATAACTCCGAAAAACTGTTTTTT. This codes for CASSLRPLGPDNSEKLFF.

This clonotype was seen only a few times. The chain has TRBV7-3 and TRBJ2-5; a weak D match, TRBD1 (6 bases). Between the trimmed V and J ends, which lost 5 bases and 5 bases, there was a span of 18 bases. The CDR3 runs to 15 residues. In germline, CDR1 is SGHTA, CDR2 FQGTGA. The CDR3 loop is CASSRVGAGDETQYF. Written as DNA, the CDR3 is TGTGCCAGCAGCCGGGTCGGGGCAGGGGACGAGACCCAGTACTTC.

J is TRBJ2-6 and V is TRBV19; no firm D call. V was shortened by 6 bases and J by 0 bases, with 15 bases between the two germline ends. CDR1 and CDR2 from the germline V gene are LNHDA and SQIVND (reference sequence). This CDR3 comprises 17 residues. CDR3 amino acids: CASRPTEPVSGANVLTF. The CDR3 bases are TGTGCCAGTAGGCCGACTGAACCGGTCTCTGGGGCCAACGTCCTGACTTTC. The variable domain in full, with the rest retrieved from reference TRBV19 and TRBJ2-6, is DGGITQSPKYLFRKEGQNVTLSCEQNLNHDAMYWYRQDPGQGLRLIYYSQIVNDFQKGDIAEGYSVSREKKESFPLTVTSAQKNPTAFYLCASRPTEPVSGANVLTFGAGSRLTVL.

In this sample, this clonotype turned up once. The chain uses TRBV4-1 and TRBJ2-2; no clear D gene. Germline assignment: CDR1 MGHRA and CDR2 YSYEKL. Trimming shortened V by 6 bases and J by 5 bases, and 13 bases separated the two germline ends. The CDR3 contains 14 residues. Here the CDR3 reads CASRETAETGELFF. The CDR3 DNA reads TGCGCCAGCAGAGAGACGGCAGAGACCGGGGAGCTGTTTTTT.

Only a few counts were recorded for this clonotype. The rearrangement links TRBV6-2 or TRBV6-3 to TRBJ2-7, with D perhaps matching TRBD2 (7 bases). V lost 7 bases, J lost 0 bases, and 19 bases lay in between. The CDR3 length is 16 residues. The germline V gene encodes CDR1 MNHEY and CDR2 SVGEGT. DNA for the CDR3: TGTGCCAGCACCCCAAGGGGGGGGGATTCCTCCTACGAGCAGTACTTC. It translates to CASTPRGGDSSYEQYF.

This clonotype has ten or more counts. The chain has TRBV18 and TRBJ1-5; 7 bases line up with TRBD1. Per the germline V gene, CDR1 is KGHSH and CDR2 is LQKENI. The CDR3 length is 16 residues. The trim removed 3 bases at V and 6 bases at J, leaving 11 bases unmatched. Here the CDR3 reads CASSPQTGTFSQPQHF. The CDR3 DNA reads as TGTGCCAGCTCACCTCAGACAGGGACCTTTTCTCAGCCCCAGCATTTT. Variable domain in full (rest from reference TRBV18 and TRBJ1-5): NAGVMQNPRHLVRRRGQEARLRCSPMKGHSHVYWYRQLPEEGLKFMVYLQKENIIDESGMPKERFSAEFPKEGPSILRIQQVVRGDSAAYFCASSPQTGTFSQPQHFGDGTRLSIL.

The table lists this clonotype with many counts. This rearrangement joins TRBV2 to TRBJ1-6; D is perhaps TRBD1 (6 bases). Germline V gene lookup returns CDR1 SNHLY and CDR2 FYNNEI. Trimming removed 7 bases at V and 11 bases at J, with 18 bases between. The CDR3 sequence is 14 residues long. The chain's CDR3 is CASKGGAGSAPLHF. The CDR3 DNA sequence: TGTGCCAGCAAAGGGGGGGCCGGGAGTGCACCCCTCCACTTT.

The V gene is TRBV5-4, the J gene TRBJ1-6; D is ambiguous. The V gene's germline CDR1 is SGHNT and CDR2 YYREEE (reference sequence). The V gene lost 0 bases and the J gene lost 5 bases, with 9 bases spanning the gap. CDR3 length equals 15 residues. CDR3 protein: CASSLVGQDNSPLHF. CDR3 DNA: TGTGCCAGCAGCTTGGTAGGTCAGGATAATTCACCCCTCCACTTT.

The rearrangement uses TRBV5-1 and TRBJ1-2; a weak D match, TRBD1 (5 bases). Germline CDR1 SGHRS, CDR2 YFSETQ. The CDR3 sequence is 16 residues long. Trimming removed 3 bases at V and 7 bases at J, with 22 bases between. The chain's CDR3 is CASSWGVYDEDRGYTF. The CDR3 nucleotides read TGCGCCAGCAGCTGGGGCGTGTATGACGAAGACCGTGGCTACACCTTC.

The table lists this clonotype with a few counts. The V and J genes are TRBV20-1 and TRBJ2-5; TRBD1 matches at 9 bases. The trim removed 5 bases at V and 5 bases at J, leaving 12 bases unmatched. CDR1 DFQATT and CDR2 SNEGSKA come from the germline V gene (reference sequence). The CDR3 sequence is 15 residues long. CDR3 region: CSAPAGTGRRETQYF. Here the CDR3 DNA reads TGCAGTGCTCCCGCCGGGACAGGGAGGAGGGAGACCCAGTACTTC.

The rearrangement links TRBV20-1 to TRBJ1-4, with D hard to call. The CDR3 totals 10 residues. Trimming shortened V by 6 bases and J by 15 bases, and 14 bases separated the two germline ends. Germline-derived CDR1 and CDR2 are DFQATT and SNEGSKA (reference sequence). CDR3 residues: CSAEANRVFF. The CDR3 DNA reads TGCAGTGCAGAAGCCAACCGGGTGTTTTTT.

CDR3 sequence (DNA): TGTGCCAGCAGTTCCGCCGCAGGAGGAGTCGAGCAGTACTTC. It encodes CASSSAAGGVEQYF. The chain has TRBV6-2 or TRBV6-3 and TRBJ2-7; a weak D match, TRBD2 (5 bases). Germline loops: CDR1 MNHEY, CDR2 SVGEGT. This CDR3 region has 14 residues. V gave up 4 bases and J gave up 6 bases, with 16 bases separating them.

The CDR3 DNA reads TGTGCCAGCAGTGAACCCTCTGGGGCAGGTTATGAAAAACTGTTTTTT. Its translation is CASSEPSGAGYEKLFF. V is TRBV6-1 and J is TRBJ1-4, with a weak D call TRBD1 (5 bases). Per the germline V gene, CDR1 is MNHNS and CDR2 is SASEGT. The V end was cut by 2 bases, the J end by 6 bases, with 16 bases between. CDR3 length equals 16 residues.

The table lists this clonotype with a few counts. The chain is built from TRBV12-3 or TRBV12-4 and TRBJ1-1; weak D call: TRBD1 (5 bases). This CDR3 comprises 13 residues. Between the trimmed V and J ends, which lost 5 bases and 4 bases, there was a span of 11 bases. Written as DNA, the CDR3 is TGTGCCAGCAGTCCTACGGGGCCCACTGAAGCTTTCTTT. It yields the protein CASSPTGPTEAFF.

The chain has TRBV6-1 and TRBJ1-1; the D gene is possibly TRBD1 (5 bases). V was pared by 6 bases and J by 1 base, with 15 bases between. The germline V gene encodes CDR1 MNHNS and CDR2 SASEGT. CDR3 size: 15 residues. CDR3: CASSPTGPANTEAFF. The CDR3 DNA sequence: TGTGCCAGCAGCCCAACGGGGCCGGCGAACACTGAAGCTTTCTTT.

This clonotype appeared a few times. The V and J genes are TRBV19 and TRBJ1-5, with 7 bases identical to TRBD1. Germline V gene data show CDR1 as LNHDA and CDR2 as SQIVND (reference sequence). The V gene end was trimmed by 10 bases and the J gene end by 4 bases; junction bases not matched to a gene: 13. The CDR3 length is 15 residues. CDR3 DNA sequence: TGTGCCACCTCGACAGGGAGGGGCCGAAATCAGCCCCAGCATTTT. Protein sequence: CATSTGRGRNQPQHF.

In this sample, this clonotype turned up many times. The chain uses TRBV2 and TRBJ1-5; tentatively, D is TRBD1 (6 bases). Looked up from germline, CDR1 is SNHLY and CDR2 is FYNNEI. V lost 1 base to trimming and J lost 7 bases, with 14 bases between them. There are 15 residues in the CDR3. The CDR3 spells CASSEDARGNQPQHF. In nucleotides, the CDR3 is TGTGCCAGCAGTGAAGATGCCAGGGGAAACCAGCCCCAGCATTTT.

This clonotype was recorded many times. The genes are TRBV12-3 or TRBV12-4 and TRBJ2-1; 7 bases fit TRBD2. J lost 4 bases, V lost 1 base, and 13 bases had no gene match. This CDR3 has 18 residues. The CDR3 protein is CASSLGGGRGVRYNEQFF. As DNA, the CDR3 is TGTGCCAGCAGTTTAGGTGGAGGCCGGGGGGTAAGGTACAATGAGCAGTTCTTC.

DNA for the CDR3: TGTGCCAGCAGCCCCCTCCGGGGGGGAGAGACCCAGTACTTC. Its protein is CASSPLRGGETQYF. The V gene is TRBV6-1, the J gene TRBJ2-5, with 8 bases matching TRBD2. The CDR3 spans 14 residues. The J segment lost 4 bases and the V segment lost 6 bases, leaving 7 bases of the junction unmatched. Germline V gene data show CDR1 as MNHNS and CDR2 as SASEGT.